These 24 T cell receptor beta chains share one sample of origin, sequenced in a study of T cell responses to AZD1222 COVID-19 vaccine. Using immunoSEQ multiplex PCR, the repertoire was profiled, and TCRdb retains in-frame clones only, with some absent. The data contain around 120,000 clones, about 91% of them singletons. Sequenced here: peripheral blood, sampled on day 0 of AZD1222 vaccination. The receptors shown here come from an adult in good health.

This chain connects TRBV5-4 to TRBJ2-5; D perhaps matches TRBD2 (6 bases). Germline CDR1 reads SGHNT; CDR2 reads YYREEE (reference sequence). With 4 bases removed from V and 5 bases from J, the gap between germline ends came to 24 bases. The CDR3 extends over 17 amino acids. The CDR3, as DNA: TGTGCCAGCAGCCAGGTTGGGCAAAGCGGGCGAGGGGAGACCCAGTACTTC. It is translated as CASSQVGQSGRGETQYF.

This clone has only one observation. CDR3 in amino acids: CASSGQPDTQYF. CDR3 coding DNA: TGCGCCAGCAGTGGACAGCCAGATACGCAGTATTTT. V and J are TRBV10-2 and TRBJ2-3, with a tentative D call TRBD1 (5 bases). Germline loops: CDR1 WSHSY, CDR2 SAAADI. V was pared by 4 bases and J by 4 bases, with 6 bases between. The CDR3 sequence is 12 residues long.

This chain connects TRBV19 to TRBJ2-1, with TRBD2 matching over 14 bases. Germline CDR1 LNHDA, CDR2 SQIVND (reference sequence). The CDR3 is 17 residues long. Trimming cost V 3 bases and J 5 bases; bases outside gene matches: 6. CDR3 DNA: TGTGCCAGTAGTATTGGGACTAGCGGGAGTGTCAACAATGAGCAGTTCTTC. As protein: CASSIGTSGSVNNEQFF.

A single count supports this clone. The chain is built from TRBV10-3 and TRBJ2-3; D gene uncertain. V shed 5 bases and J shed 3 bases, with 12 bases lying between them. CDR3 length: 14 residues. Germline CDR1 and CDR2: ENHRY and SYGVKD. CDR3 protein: CAISRRGGTDTQYF. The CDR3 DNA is TGTGCCATCAGTCGGCGTGGTGGTACAGATACGCAGTATTTT.

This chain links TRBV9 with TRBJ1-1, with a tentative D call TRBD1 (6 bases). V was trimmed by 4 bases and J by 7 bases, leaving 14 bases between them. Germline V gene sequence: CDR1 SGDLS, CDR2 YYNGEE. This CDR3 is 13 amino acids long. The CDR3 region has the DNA TGTGCCAGCAGCCCAACGGGACACGGTGAAGCTTTCTTT. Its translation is CASSPTGHGEAFF. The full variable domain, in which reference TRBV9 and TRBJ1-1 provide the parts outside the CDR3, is DSGVTQTPKHLITATGQRVTLRCSPRSGDLSVYWYQQSLDQGLQFLIQYYNGEERAKGNILERFSAQQFPDLHSELNLSSLELGDSALYFCASSPTGHGEAFFGQGTRLTVV.

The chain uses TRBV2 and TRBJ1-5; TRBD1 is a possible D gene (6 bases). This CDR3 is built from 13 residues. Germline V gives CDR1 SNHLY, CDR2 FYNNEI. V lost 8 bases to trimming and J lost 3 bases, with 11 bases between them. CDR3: CASDRDTNQPQHF. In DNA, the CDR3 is TGTGCCAGCGACCGGGACACCAATCAGCCCCAGCATTTT. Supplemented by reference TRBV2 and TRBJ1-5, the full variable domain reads EPEVTQTPSHQVTQMGQEVILRCVPISNHLYFYWYRQILGQKVEFLVSFYNNEISEKSEIFDDQFSVERPDGSNFTLKIRSTKLEDSAMYFCASDRDTNQPQHFGDGTRLSIL.

The DNA for the CDR3 is TGTGCCAGCAGTCCCGGCCCGGGGGATCCCTATGGCTACACCTTC. Encoded protein: CASSPGPGDPYGYTF. The chain carries TRBV6-5 and TRBJ1-2; D may be TRBD1 (5 bases). Germline V gene sequence: CDR1 MNHEY, CDR2 SVGAGI. Trimming cost V 5 bases and J 4 bases, with 17 bases left between them. This CDR3 is built from 15 residues.

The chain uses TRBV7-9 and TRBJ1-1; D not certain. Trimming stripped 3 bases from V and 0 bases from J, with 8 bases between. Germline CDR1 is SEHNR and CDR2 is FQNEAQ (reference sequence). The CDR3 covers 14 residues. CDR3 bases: TGTGCCAGCAGCTTGGCAGGTATGAACACTGAAGCTTTCTTT. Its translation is CASSLAGMNTEAFF.

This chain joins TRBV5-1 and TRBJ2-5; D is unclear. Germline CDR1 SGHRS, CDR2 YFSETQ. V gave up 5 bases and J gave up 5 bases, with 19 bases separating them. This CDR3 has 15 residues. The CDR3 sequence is CASSVGLQHRETQYF. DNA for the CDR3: TGCGCCAGCAGTGTAGGGCTTCAGCATCGGGAGACCCAGTACTTC.

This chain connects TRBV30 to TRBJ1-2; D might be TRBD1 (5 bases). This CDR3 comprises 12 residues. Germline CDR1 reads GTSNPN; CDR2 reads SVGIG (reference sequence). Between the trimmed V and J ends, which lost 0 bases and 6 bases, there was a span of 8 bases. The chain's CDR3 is CAWSVRGDGYTF. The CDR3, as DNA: TGTGCCTGGAGTGTACGAGGGGATGGCTACACCTTC.

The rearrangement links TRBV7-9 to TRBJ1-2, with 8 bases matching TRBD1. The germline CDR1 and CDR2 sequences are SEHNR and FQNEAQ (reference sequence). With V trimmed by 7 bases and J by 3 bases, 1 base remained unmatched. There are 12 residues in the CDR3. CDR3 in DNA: TGTGCCAGCACGACAGGGGACTATGGCTACACCTTC. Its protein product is CASTTGDYGYTF.

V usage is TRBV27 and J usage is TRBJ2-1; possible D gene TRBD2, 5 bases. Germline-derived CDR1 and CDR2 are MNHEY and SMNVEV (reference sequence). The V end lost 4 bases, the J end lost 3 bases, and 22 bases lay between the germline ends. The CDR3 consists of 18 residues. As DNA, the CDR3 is TGTGCCAGCAGTTCCCCTATTCGGTTCCGGGGAATCTACAATGAGCAGTTCTTC. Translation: CASSSPIRFRGIYNEQFF.

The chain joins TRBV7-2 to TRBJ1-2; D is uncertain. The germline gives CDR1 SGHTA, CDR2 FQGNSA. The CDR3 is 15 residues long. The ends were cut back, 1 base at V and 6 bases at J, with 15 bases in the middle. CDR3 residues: CASSLGGGWPDGYTF. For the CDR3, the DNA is TGTGCCAGCAGCTTAGGAGGAGGATGGCCAGATGGCTACACCTTC.

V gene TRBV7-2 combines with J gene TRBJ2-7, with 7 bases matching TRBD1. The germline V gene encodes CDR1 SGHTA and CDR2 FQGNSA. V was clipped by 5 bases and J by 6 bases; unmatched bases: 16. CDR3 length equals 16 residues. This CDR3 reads CASSRTGARGGGEQYF. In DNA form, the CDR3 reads TGTGCCAGCAGCAGGACAGGAGCCCGTGGGGGTGGCGAGCAGTACTTC. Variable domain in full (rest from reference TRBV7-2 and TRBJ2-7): GAGVSQSPSNKVTEKGKDVELRCDPISGHTALYWYRQSLGQGLEFLIYFQGNSAPDKSGLPSDRFSAERTGGSVSTLTIQRTQQEDSAVYLCASSRTGARGGGEQYFGPGTRLTVT.

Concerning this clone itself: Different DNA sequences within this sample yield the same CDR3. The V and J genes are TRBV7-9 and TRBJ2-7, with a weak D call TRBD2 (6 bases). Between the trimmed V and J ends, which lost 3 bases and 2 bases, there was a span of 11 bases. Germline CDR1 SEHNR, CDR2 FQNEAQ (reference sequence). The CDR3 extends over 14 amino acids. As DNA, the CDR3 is TGTGCCAGCAGCTTGTCGGGGGTGACCTACGAGCAGTACTTC. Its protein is CASSLSGVTYEQYF.

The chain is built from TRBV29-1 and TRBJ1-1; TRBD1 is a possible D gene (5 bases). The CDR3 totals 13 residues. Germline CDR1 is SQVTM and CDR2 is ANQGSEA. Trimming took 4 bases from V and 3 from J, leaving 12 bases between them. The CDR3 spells CSVVGVDYTEAFF. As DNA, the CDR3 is TGCAGCGTTGTGGGGGTAGACTACACTGAAGCTTTCTTT.

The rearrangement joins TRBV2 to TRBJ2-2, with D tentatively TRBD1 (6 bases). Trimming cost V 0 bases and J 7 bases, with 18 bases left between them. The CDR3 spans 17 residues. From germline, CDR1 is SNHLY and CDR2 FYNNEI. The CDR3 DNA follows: TGTGCCAGCAGTGAAGCGCCTGGAACCAGGGGTGGCGGGGAGCTGTTTTTT. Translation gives CASSEAPGTRGGGELFF. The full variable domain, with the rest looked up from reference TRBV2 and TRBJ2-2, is EPEVTQTPSHQVTQMGQEVILRCVPISNHLYFYWYRQILGQKVEFLVSFYNNEISEKSEIFDDQFSVERPDGSNFTLKIRSTKLEDSAMYFCASSEAPGTRGGGELFFGEGSRLTVL.

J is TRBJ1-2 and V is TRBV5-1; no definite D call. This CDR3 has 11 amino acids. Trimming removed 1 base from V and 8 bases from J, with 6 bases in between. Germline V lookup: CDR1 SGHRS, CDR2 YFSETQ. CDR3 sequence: CASSLSGGYTF. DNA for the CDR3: TGCGCCAGCAGCTTGAGTGGAGGCTACACCTTC.

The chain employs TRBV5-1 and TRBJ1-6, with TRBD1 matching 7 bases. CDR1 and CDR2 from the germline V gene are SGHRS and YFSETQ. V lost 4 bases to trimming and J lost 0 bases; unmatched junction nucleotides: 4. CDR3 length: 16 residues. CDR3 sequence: CASSPQGSSYNSPLHF. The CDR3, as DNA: TGCGCCAGCAGCCCACAGGGGAGCTCCTATAATTCACCCCTCCACTTT.

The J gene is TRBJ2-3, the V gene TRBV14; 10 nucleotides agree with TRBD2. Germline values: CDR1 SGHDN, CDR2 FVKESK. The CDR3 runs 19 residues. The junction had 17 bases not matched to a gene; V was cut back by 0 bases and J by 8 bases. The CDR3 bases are TGTGCCAGCAGCCAAGATCAGGCGAAGGCTAGCGGGAGCGGGGGTACGCAGTATTTT. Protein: CASSQDQAKASGSGGTQYF.

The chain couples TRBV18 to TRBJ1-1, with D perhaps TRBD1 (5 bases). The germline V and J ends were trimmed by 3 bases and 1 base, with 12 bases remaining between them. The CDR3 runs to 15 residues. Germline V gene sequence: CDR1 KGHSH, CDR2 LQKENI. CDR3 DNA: TGTGCCAGCTCACCCCCAAACCAGGGGAACACTGAAGCTTTCTTT. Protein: CASSPPNQGNTEAFF.

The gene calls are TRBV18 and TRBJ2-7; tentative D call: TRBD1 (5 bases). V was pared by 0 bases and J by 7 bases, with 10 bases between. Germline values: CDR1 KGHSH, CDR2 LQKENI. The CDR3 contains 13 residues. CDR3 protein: CASSPPGSGEQYF. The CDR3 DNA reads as TGTGCCAGCTCACCACCCGGTTCAGGGGAGCAGTACTTC.

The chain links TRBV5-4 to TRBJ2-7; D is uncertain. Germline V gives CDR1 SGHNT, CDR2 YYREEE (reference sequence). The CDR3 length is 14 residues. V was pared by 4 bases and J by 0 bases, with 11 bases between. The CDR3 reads CASSKDSLSYEQYF. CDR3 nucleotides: TGTGCCAGCAGCAAAGACTCCCTCTCCTACGAGCAGTACTTC.

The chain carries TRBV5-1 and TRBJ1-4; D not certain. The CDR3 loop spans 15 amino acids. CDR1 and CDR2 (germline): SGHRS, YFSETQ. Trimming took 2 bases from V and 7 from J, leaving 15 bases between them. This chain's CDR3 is CASSFRAGSAEKLFF. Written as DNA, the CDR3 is TGCGCCAGCAGCTTTAGGGCCGGGTCTGCTGAAAAACTGTTTTTT. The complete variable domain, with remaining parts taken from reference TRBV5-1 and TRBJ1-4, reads KAGVTQTPRYLIKTRGQQVTLSCSPISGHRSVSWYQQTPGQGLQFLFEYFSETQRNKGNFPGRFSGRQFSNSRSEMNVSTLELGDSALYLCASSFRAGSAEKLFFGSGTQLSVL.